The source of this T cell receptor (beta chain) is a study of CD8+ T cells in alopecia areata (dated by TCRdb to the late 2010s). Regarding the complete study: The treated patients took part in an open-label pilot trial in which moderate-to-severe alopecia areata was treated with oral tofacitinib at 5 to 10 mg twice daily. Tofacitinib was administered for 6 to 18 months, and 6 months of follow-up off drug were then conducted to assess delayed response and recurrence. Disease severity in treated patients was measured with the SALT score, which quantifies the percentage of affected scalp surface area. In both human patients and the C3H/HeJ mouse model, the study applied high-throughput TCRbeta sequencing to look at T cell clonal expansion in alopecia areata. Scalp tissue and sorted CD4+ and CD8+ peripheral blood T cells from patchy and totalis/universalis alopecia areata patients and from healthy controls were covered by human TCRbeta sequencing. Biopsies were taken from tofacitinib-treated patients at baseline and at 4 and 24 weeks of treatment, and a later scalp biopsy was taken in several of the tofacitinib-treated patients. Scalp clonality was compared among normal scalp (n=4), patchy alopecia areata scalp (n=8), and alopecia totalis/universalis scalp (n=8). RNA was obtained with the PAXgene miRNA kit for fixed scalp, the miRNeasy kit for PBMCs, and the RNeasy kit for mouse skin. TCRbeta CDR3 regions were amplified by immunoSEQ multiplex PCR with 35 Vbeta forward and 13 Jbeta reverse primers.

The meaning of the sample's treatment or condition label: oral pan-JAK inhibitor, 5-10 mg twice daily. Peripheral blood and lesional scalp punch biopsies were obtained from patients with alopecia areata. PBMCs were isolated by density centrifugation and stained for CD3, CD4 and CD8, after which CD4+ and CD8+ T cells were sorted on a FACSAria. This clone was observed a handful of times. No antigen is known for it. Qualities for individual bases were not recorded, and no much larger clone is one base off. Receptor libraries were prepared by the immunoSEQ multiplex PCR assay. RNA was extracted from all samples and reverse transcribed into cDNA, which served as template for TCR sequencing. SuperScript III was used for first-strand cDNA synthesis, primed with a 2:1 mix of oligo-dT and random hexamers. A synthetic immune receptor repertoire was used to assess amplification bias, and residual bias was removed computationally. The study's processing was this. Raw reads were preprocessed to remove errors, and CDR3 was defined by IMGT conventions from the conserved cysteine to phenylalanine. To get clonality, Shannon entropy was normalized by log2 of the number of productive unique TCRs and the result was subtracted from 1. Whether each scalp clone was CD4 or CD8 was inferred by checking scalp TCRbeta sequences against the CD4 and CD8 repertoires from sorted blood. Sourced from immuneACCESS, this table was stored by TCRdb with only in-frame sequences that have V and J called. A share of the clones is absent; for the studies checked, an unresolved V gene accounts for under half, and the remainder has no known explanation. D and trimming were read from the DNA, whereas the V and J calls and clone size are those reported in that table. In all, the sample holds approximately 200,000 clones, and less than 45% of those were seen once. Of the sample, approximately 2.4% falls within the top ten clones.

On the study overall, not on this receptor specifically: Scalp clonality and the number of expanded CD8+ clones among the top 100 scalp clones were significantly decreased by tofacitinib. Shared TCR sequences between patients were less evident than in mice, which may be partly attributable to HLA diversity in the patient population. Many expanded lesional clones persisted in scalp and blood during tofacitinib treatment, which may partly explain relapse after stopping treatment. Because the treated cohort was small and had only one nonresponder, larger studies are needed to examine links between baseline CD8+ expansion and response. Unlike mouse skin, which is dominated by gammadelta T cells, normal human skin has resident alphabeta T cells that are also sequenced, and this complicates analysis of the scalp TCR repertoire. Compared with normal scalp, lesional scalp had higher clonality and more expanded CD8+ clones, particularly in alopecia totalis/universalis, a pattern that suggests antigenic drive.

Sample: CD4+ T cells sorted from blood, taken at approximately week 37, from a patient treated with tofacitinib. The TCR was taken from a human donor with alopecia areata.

The CDR3 in this case is CASSRATGSYGYTF. The bases read TGTGCCAGCAGCCGCGCGACAGGGAGCTATGGCTACACCTTC. Rearrangement joined TRBV6-5 to TRBJ1-2; TRBD1 fits 7 bases in the junction. From the cysteine through the phenylalanine, the CDR3 covers 14 amino acids. The only DNA kept is the CDR3, 42 bases in frame from the first base. CDR1 MNHEY and CDR2 SVGAGI were looked up in the germline V gene. V is cut back by 6 bases and J by 4 bases, with 8 bases in the junction unmatched.